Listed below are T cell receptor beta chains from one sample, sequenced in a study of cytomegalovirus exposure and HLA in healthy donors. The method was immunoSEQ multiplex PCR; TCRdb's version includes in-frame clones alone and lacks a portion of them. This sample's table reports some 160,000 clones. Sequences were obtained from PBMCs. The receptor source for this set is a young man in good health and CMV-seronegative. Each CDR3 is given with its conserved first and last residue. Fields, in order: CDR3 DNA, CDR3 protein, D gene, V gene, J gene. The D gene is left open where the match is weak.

CDR3 DNA: TGTGCCAGTAGTGACAGGGAATCCTACGAGCAGTACTTC
CDR3 protein: CASSDRESYEQYF
D gene: TRBD1
V gene: TRBV19
J gene: TRBJ2-7

CDR3 DNA: TGTGCCAGCAGCGTCGACAGGCATAGCTCCTATAATTCACCCCTCCACTTT
CDR3 protein: CASSVDRHSSYNSPLHF
D gene: -
V gene: TRBV5-6
J gene: TRBJ1-6

CDR3 DNA: TGTGCCAGCAGTGAACAGGGTGGTGGAAACACCATATATTTT
CDR3 protein: CASSEQGGGNTIYF
D gene: -
V gene: TRBV2
J gene: TRBJ1-3

CDR3 DNA: TGTGCCTGGAGGACTAAGTGGGCCAGCCGCACAGATACGCAGTATTTT
CDR3 protein: CAWRTKWASRTDTQYF
D gene: -
V gene: TRBV30
J gene: TRBJ2-3

CDR3 DNA: TGTGCCAGCAGTTCGGGACAGAGCTACGAGCAGTACTTC
CDR3 protein: CASSSGQSYEQYF
D gene: TRBD1
V gene: TRBV27
J gene: TRBJ2-7

CDR3 DNA: TGTGCCAGCTCTCCGGGACTAGAAATAAACACCGGGGAGCTGTTTTTT
CDR3 protein: CASSPGLEINTGELFF
D gene: TRBD2
V gene: TRBV18
J gene: TRBJ2-2

CDR3 DNA: TGTGCCAGCAGTTCCTGGGGAGTGAGTGGAAACTATGGCTACACCTTC
CDR3 protein: CASSSWGVSGNYGYTF
D gene: -
V gene: TRBV27
J gene: TRBJ1-2

CDR3 DNA: TGTGCCTGGAGTAAACCGCAGGGAATTCGGGAGACCCAGTACTTC
CDR3 protein: CAWSKPQGIRETQYF
D gene: -
V gene: TRBV30
J gene: TRBJ2-5

CDR3 DNA: TGTGCCAGCAGAGAACCGGGACAGAAAAACATTCAGTACTTC
CDR3 protein: CASREPGQKNIQYF
D gene: TRBD1
V gene: TRBV6-6
J gene: TRBJ2-4

CDR3 DNA: TGTGCCAGTAGGCCGCGGTTGACAGCTAACTATGGCTACACCTTC
CDR3 protein: CASRPRLTANYGYTF
D gene: -
V gene: TRBV19
J gene: TRBJ1-2

CDR3 DNA: TGTGCCAGCAGCTTGGCCGGACAGGGCCAAGAGACCCAGTACTTC
CDR3 protein: CASSLAGQGQETQYF
D gene: TRBD1
V gene: TRBV5-5
J gene: TRBJ2-5

CDR3 DNA: TGTGCCAGCAGCTTGGGACAGGGCTATTCACCCCTCCACTTT
CDR3 protein: CASSLGQGYSPLHF
D gene: TRBD1
V gene: TRBV7-3
J gene: TRBJ1-6

CDR3 DNA: TGTGCCAGCAGCGTAGCCCAAATGGACAGGGGGCTAGTTTTCTTT
CDR3 protein: CASSVAQMDRGLVFF
D gene: TRBD1
V gene: TRBV9
J gene: TRBJ1-1

CDR3 DNA: TGTGCCAGCAGCTTCGGATCCGGGGGGCGCGAAGGTAGCGGCTACACCTTC
CDR3 protein: CASSFGSGGREGSGYTF
D gene: -
V gene: TRBV7-9
J gene: TRBJ1-2

CDR3 DNA: TGTGCCAGCAGCCGTTCAGGGGGGCAAGAGACCCAGTACTTC
CDR3 protein: CASSRSGGQETQYF
D gene: -
V gene: TRBV6-5
J gene: TRBJ2-5

CDR3 DNA: TGCAGCTTTACTAGCGGCGGGTCCTACGAGCAGTACTTC
CDR3 protein: CSFTSGGSYEQYF
D gene: TRBD2
V gene: TRBV29-1
J gene: TRBJ2-7

CDR3 DNA: TGTGCCAGCAGCCCCCTTAGCCTTCCTGGGGGGGCAACGGGCTATGGCTACACCTTC
CDR3 protein: CASSPLSLPGGATGYGYTF
D gene: -
V gene: TRBV9
J gene: TRBJ1-2

CDR3 DNA: TGTGCCAGCAGCGACCTTGAGGGGGCGGATCGTTATGGCTACACCTTC
CDR3 protein: CASSDLEGADRYGYTF
D gene: TRBD1
V gene: TRBV7-8
J gene: TRBJ1-2

CDR3 DNA: TGTGCCAGCAGCTGGGGACTGACTAGCGGGAGCGGCGGGGAGCTGTTTTTT
CDR3 protein: CASSWGLTSGSGGELFF
D gene: TRBD2
V gene: TRBV5-6
J gene: TRBJ2-2

CDR3 DNA: TGTGCCAGCAGTACATGGGGGACAGGCGTCCACGAGCAGTACTTC
CDR3 protein: CASSTWGTGVHEQYF
D gene: TRBD1
V gene: TRBV28
J gene: TRBJ2-7

CDR3 DNA: TGTGCCAGCAGCCTACAGGGTTTCACCGGGGAGCTGTTTTTT
CDR3 protein: CASSLQGFTGELFF
D gene: -
V gene: TRBV7-9
J gene: TRBJ2-2

CDR3 DNA: TGTGCCTGGCGGTTGTTGAGGAACACCGGGGAGCTGTTTTTT
CDR3 protein: CAWRLLRNTGELFF
D gene: -
V gene: TRBV30
J gene: TRBJ2-2

CDR3 DNA: TGTGCCAGCAGTACACAGGGGGCTCACTATGGCTACACCTTC
CDR3 protein: CASSTQGAHYGYTF
D gene: TRBD1
V gene: TRBV11-3
J gene: TRBJ1-2

CDR3 DNA: TGTGCCAGCAGCCTACAGGGGGCCGACTACAATGAGCAGTTCTTC
CDR3 protein: CASSLQGADYNEQFF
D gene: TRBD1
V gene: TRBV4-2
J gene: TRBJ2-1

CDR3 DNA: TGCGCCACCGGGGAGGTCGAGACCCAGTACTTC
CDR3 protein: CATGEVETQYF
D gene: -
V gene: TRBV5-1
J gene: TRBJ2-5

CDR3 DNA: TGTGCCAGCAGACCTTGGGCGAACTATGGCTACACCTTC
CDR3 protein: CASRPWANYGYTF
D gene: -
V gene: TRBV6-1
J gene: TRBJ1-2

CDR3 DNA: TGTGCCAGCACCTCCCAGGGCTATGAGCAGTTCTTC
CDR3 protein: CASTSQGYEQFF
D gene: -
V gene: TRBV5-6
J gene: TRBJ2-1

CDR3 DNA: TGCGCCAGCAGCCAAGTAGCACTAGCGGGAGATGAGCAGTTCTTC
CDR3 protein: CASSQVALAGDEQFF
D gene: TRBD2
V gene: TRBV4-3
J gene: TRBJ2-1

CDR3 DNA: TGCGCCAGCAGCTCTGAGGGACATTTGAACACCGGGGAGCTGTTTTTT
CDR3 protein: CASSSEGHLNTGELFF
D gene: -
V gene: TRBV5-1
J gene: TRBJ2-2

CDR3 DNA: TGTGCCAGCAGCCTGTCACTGTTCCGGGCTAGCGGGTTTCTGTCCAATGAGCAGTTCTTC
CDR3 protein: CASSLSLFRASGFLSNEQFF
D gene: TRBD2
V gene: TRBV7-8
J gene: TRBJ2-1

CDR3 DNA: TGTGCCAGCAGTGACAGTTATAATTCACCCCTCCACTTT
CDR3 protein: CASSDSYNSPLHF
D gene: -
V gene: TRBV25-1
J gene: TRBJ1-6

CDR3 DNA: TGTGCCAGCAGCTTTACTGGGGGCAATGGGGGTTACAATGAGCAGTTCTTC
CDR3 protein: CASSFTGGNGGYNEQFF
D gene: -
V gene: TRBV7-9
J gene: TRBJ2-1

CDR3 DNA: TGTGCCACCTTAGAAAAGCGGGAGGGCGAGAACACCGGGGAGCTGTTTTTT
CDR3 protein: CATLEKREGENTGELFF
D gene: TRBD2
V gene: TRBV15
J gene: TRBJ2-2

CDR3 DNA: TGTGCCAGCAGTGCTAGCGGGATTTTAAATGAGCAGTTCTTC
CDR3 protein: CASSASGILNEQFF
D gene: TRBD2
V gene: TRBV2
J gene: TRBJ2-1

CDR3 DNA: TGTGCCAGTAGTAGCGGGGCCGCGAACACCGGGGAGCTGTTTTTT
CDR3 protein: CASSSGAANTGELFF
D gene: -
V gene: TRBV19
J gene: TRBJ2-2

CDR3 DNA: TGTGCCAGCATTTTACAGGGGAACACTGAAGCTTTCTTT
CDR3 protein: CASILQGNTEAFF
D gene: -
V gene: TRBV2
J gene: TRBJ1-1

CDR3 DNA: TGTGCCAGCAGTAGCCTCGGGGTCCCTAACTATGGCTACACCTTC
CDR3 protein: CASSSLGVPNYGYTF
D gene: -
V gene: TRBV27
J gene: TRBJ1-2

CDR3 DNA: TGTGCCAGCATGCGGGGAAATAGAGAGACCCAGTACTTC
CDR3 protein: CASMRGNRETQYF
D gene: -
V gene: TRBV27
J gene: TRBJ2-5

CDR3 DNA: TGCGCCAGCAGCTTGACGGGTACGAATAATTCACCCCTCCACTTT
CDR3 protein: CASSLTGTNNSPLHF
D gene: -
V gene: TRBV5-1
J gene: TRBJ1-6

CDR3 DNA: TGTGCCAGCGGCTTTTCAGGGGATTCACCCCTCCACTTT
CDR3 protein: CASGFSGDSPLHF
D gene: -
V gene: TRBV6-5
J gene: TRBJ1-6

CDR3 DNA: TGTGCCAGCAGATGGCCGGGACAGGGGTTTCGCGAGCAGTACTTC
CDR3 protein: CASRWPGQGFREQYF
D gene: TRBD1
V gene: TRBV27
J gene: TRBJ2-7

CDR3 DNA: TGTGCCAGCTCCCCGGGGGGGGACACTGAAGCTTTCTTT
CDR3 protein: CASSPGGDTEAFF
D gene: -
V gene: TRBV18
J gene: TRBJ1-1